This TCR beta chain was sequenced during a study of shared clonotypes between healthy human individuals. This CDR3 spans 16 amino acids. Between the trimmed V and J ends, which lost 8 bases and 8 bases, there was a span of 25 bases. From germline, CDR1 is SNHLY and CDR2 FYNNEI. Some clones are missing from TCRdb's copy, which holds only in-frame ones; the method was immunoSEQ multiplex PCR. The data show around 1,900,000 clones, 90% to 95% seen once. CD45RO negativity and positive selection for CCR7 defined naive CD8 cells, a population that excluded terminally differentiated effector memory CD45RA+ cells.

The sequenced material came from naive CD8+ T cells from PBMCs. This clonotype originated in a man aged 18 to 30 in good health. Some clones in this sample may be carry-over from other donors' samples. V gene TRBV2 combines with J gene TRBJ2-1; D may be TRBD1 or TRBD2 (6 bases each). The CDR3 bases are TGTGCCAGCCACGGAGGGGGACGCCCGGGAAGCTATGAGCAGTTCTTC. Translation: CASHGGGRPGSYEQFF.